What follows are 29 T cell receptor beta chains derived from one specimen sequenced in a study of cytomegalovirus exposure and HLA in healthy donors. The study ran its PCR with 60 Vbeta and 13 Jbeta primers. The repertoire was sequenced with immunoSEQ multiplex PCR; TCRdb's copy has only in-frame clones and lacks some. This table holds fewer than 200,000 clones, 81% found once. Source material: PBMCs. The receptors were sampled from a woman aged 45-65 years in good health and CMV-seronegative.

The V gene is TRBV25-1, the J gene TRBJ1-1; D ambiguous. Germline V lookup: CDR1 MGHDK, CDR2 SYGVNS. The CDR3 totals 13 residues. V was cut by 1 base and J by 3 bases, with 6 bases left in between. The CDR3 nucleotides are TGTGCCAGCAGTGAATCCGGGGACACTGAAGCTTTCTTT. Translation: CASSESGDTEAFF.

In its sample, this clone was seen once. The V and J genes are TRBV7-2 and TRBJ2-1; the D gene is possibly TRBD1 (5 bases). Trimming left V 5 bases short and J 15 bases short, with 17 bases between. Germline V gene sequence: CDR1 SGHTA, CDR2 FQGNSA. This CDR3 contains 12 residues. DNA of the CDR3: TGTGCCAGCAGCATGGGTAGGGGCTACGGGTTCTTC. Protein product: CASSMGRGYGFF.

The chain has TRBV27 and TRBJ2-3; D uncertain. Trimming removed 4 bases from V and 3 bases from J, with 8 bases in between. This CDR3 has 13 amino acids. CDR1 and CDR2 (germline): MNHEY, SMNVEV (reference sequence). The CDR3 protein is CASSSPLTDTQYF. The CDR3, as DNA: TGTGCCAGCAGTTCCCCACTGACAGATACGCAGTATTTT.

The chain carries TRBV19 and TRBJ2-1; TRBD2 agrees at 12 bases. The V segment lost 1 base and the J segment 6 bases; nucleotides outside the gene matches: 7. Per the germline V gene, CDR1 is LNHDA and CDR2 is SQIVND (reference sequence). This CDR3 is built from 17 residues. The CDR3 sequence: CASSIGTSGGWVNEQFF. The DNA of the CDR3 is TGTGCCAGTAGTATAGGTACTAGCGGGGGGTGGGTCAATGAGCAGTTCTTC.

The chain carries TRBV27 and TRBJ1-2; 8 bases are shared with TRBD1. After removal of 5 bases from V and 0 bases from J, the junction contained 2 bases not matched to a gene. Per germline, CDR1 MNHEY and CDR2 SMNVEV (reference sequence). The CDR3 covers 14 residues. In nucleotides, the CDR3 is TGTGCCAGCAGTCACAGGGGGACTAACTATGGCTACACCTTC. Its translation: CASSHRGTNYGYTF.

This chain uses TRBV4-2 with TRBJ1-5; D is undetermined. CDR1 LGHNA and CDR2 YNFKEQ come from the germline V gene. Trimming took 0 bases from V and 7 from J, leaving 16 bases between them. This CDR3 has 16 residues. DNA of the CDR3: TGTGCCAGCAGCCAAGATAGGAGCAGTCTTGGGCAGCCCCAGCATTTT. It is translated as CASSQDRSSLGQPQHF.

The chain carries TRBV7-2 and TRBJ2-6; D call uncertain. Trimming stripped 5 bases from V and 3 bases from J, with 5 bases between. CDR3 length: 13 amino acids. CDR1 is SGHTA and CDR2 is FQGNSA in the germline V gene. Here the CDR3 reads CASSPGGANVLTF. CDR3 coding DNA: TGTGCCAGCAGCCCCGGTGGGGCCAACGTCCTGACTTTC.

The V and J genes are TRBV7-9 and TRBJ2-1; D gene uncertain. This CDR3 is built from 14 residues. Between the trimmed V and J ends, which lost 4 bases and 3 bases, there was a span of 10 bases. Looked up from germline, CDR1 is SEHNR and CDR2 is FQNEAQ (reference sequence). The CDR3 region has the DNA TGTGCCAGCAGCTCCATTGGAGTCTACAATGAGCAGTTCTTC. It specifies CASSSIGVYNEQFF.

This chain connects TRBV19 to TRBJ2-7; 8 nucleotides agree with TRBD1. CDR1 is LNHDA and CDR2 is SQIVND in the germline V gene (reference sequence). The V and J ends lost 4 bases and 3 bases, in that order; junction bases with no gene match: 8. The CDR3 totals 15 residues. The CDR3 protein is CASSNPDRGDYEQYF. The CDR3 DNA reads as TGTGCCAGTAGTAACCCCGACAGGGGAGACTACGAGCAGTACTTC.

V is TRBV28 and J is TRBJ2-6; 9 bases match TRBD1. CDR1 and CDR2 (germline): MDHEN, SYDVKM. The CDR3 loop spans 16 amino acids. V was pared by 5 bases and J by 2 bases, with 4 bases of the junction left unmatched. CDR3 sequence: CASSPRTGAGANVLTF. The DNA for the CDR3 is TGTGCCAGCAGTCCGCGGACAGGGGCTGGGGCCAACGTCCTGACTTTC.

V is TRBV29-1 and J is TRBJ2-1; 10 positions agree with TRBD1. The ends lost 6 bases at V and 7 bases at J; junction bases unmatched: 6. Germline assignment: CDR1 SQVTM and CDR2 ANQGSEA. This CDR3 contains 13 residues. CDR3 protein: CSVGTGAGNEQFF. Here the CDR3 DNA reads TGCAGCGTCGGGACAGGGGCGGGGAATGAGCAGTTCTTC.

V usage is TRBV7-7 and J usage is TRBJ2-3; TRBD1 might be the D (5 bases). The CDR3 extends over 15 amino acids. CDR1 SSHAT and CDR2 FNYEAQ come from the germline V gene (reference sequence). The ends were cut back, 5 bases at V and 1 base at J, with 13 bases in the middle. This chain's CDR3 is CASSPRVTGTDTQYF. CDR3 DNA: TGTGCCAGCAGCCCCAGGGTAACGGGCACAGATACGCAGTATTTT.

The CDR3 here is CASSLGTGTFEEKYEQYF. For the CDR3, the DNA is TGTGCCAGCAGCCTAGGTACCGGGACATTCGAGGAAAAATACGAGCAGTACTTC. The gene calls are TRBV14 and TRBJ2-7; TRBD1 is a possible D gene (6 bases). This CDR3 spans 18 amino acids. The germline V and J ends were trimmed by 4 bases and 4 bases, with 26 bases remaining between them. Per the germline V gene, CDR1 is SGHDN and CDR2 is FVKESK.

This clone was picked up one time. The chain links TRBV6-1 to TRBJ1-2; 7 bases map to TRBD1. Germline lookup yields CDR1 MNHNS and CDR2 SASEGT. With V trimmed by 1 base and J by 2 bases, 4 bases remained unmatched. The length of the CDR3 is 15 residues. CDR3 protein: CASSEDARGNYGYTF. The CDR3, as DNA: TGTGCCAGCAGTGAAGATGCCAGGGGGAACTATGGCTACACCTTC.

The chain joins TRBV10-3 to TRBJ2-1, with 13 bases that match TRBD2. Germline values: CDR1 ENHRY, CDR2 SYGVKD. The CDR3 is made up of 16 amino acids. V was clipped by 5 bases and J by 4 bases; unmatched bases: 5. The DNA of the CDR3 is TGTGCCATCAGTCATGGGGGACTAGCGGGGTACAATGAGCAGTTCTTC. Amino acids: CAISHGGLAGYNEQFF.

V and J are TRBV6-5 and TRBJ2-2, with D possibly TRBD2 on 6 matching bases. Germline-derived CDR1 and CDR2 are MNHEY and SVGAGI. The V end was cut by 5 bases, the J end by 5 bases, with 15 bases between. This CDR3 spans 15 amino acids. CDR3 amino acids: CASSPAGYGTGELFF. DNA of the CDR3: TGTGCCAGCAGTCCCGCGGGGTATGGGACCGGGGAGCTGTTTTTT.

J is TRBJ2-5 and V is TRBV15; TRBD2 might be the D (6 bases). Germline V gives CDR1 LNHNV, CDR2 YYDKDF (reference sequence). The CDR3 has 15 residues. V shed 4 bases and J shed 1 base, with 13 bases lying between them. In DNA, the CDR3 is TGTGCCACCAGCAAAATCCGGGACTTCCAAGAGACCCAGTACTTC. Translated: CATSKIRDFQETQYF.

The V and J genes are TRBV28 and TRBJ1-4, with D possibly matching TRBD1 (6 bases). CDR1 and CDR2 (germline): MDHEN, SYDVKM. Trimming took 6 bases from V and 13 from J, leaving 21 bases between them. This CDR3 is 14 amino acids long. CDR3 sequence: CASRSWDTPKGLFF. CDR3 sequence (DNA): TGTGCCAGCAGGTCCTGGGACACTCCAAAAGGACTGTTTTTT.

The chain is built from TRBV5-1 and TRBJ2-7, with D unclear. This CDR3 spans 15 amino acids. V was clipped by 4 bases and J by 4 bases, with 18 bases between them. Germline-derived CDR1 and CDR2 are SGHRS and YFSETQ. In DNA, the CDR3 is TGCGCCAGCAGCGGCCTCGGAGTTTCCGTTTACGAGCAGTACTTC. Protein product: CASSGLGVSVYEQYF.

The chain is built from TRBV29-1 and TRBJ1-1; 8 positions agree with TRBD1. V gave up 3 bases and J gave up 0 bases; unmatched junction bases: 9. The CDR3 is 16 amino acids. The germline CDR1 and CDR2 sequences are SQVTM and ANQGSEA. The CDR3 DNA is TGCAGCGTTGACCCCGGGACAGGCATCATGAACACTGAAGCTTTCTTT. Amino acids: CSVDPGTGIMNTEAFF. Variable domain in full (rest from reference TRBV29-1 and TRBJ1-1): SAVISQKPSRDICQRGTSLTIQCQVDSQVTMMFWYRQQPGQSLTLIATANQGSEATYESGFVIDKFPISRPNLTFSTLTVSNMSPEDSSIYLCSVDPGTGIMNTEAFFGQGTRLTVV.

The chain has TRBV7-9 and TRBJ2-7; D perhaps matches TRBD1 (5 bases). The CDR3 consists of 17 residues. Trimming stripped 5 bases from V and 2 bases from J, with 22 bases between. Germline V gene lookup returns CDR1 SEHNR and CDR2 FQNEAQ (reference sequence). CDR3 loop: CASSLQEPVPRTYEQYF. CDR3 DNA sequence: TGTGCCAGCAGCCTACAGGAACCGGTCCCCCGCACCTACGAGCAGTACTTC. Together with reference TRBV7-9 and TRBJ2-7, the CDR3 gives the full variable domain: DTGVSQNPRHKITKRGQNVTFRCDPISEHNRLYWYRQTLGQGPEFLTYFQNEAQLEKSRLLSDRFSAERPKGSFSTLEIQRTEQGDSAMYLCASSLQEPVPRTYEQYFGPGTRLTVT.

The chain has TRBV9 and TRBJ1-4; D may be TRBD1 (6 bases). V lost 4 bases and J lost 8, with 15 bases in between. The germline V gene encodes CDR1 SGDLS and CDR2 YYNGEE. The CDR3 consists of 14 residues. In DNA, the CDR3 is TGTGCCAGCAGCTCAGGGGCGCAGGGAGAAAAACTGTTTTTT. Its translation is CASSSGAQGEKLFF.

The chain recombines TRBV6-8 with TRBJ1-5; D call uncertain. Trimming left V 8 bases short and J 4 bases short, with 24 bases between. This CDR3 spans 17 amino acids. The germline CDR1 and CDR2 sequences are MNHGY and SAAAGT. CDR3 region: CASVITAGGKYNQPQHF. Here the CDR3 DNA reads TGTGCCAGCGTTATTACCGCAGGAGGTAAATATAATCAGCCCCAGCATTTT.

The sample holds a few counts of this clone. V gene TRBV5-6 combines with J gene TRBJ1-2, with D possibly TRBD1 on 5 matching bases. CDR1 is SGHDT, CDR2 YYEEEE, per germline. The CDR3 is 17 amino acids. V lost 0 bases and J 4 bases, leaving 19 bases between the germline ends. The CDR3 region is CASSLADSPQRGYGYTF. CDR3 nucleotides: TGTGCCAGCAGCTTGGCCGACAGTCCGCAGCGTGGCTATGGCTACACCTTC.

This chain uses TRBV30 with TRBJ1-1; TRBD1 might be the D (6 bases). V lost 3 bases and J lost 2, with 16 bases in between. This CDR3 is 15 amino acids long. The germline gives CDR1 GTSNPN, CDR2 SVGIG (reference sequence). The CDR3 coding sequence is TGTGCCTGGAGGCCTTGGCAGGGGTACAACACTGAAGCTTTCTTT. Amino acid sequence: CAWRPWQGYNTEAFF.

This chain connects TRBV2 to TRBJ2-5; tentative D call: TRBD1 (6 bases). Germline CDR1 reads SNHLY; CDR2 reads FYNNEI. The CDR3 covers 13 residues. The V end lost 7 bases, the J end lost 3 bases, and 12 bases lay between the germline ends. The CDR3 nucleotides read TGTGCCAGCATAGGCCAGGGGAAAGAGACCCAGTACTTC. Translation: CASIGQGKETQYF.

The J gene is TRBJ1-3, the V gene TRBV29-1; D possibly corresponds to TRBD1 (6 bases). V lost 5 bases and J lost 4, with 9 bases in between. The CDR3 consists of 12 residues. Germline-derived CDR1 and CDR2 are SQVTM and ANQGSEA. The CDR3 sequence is CSVRTAGNTIYF. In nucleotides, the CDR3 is TGCAGCGTTCGGACAGCAGGAAACACCATATATTTT.

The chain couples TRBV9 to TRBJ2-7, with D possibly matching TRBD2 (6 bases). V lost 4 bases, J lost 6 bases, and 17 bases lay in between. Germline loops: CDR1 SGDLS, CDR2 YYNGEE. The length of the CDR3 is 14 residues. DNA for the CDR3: TGTGCCAGCAGCTCCCGGTGGGAGGATCGCGAGCAGTACTTC. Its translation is CASSSRWEDREQYF.

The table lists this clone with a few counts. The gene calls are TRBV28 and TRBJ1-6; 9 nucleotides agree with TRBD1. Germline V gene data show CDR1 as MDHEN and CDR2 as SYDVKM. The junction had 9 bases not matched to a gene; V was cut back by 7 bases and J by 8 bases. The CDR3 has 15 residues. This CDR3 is CASIAGTGRYSPLHF. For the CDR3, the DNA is TGTGCCAGCATAGCCGGGACAGGGAGGTATTCACCCCTCCACTTT.